The 18 T cell receptor beta chains listed next were all sequenced from one sample in a study of control samples from healthy donors and cancer patients (dated by TCRdb to the early 2020s). The library was generated by the immunoSEQ multiplex PCR assay. The clones in this table, taken by TCRdb from immuneACCESS, are in-frame only. Not every clone is retained; where verified, under half of the shortfall comes from an unresolved V gene, and the cause of the rest is unknown. The sample contains 350,000 to 450,000 clones, 75% to 95% of them found a single time. The ten most abundant clones make up 5% to 7% of the sample. The sample comprised PBMCs. These receptors originate from a man between 35 and 55 years old with head and neck cancer.

Comments on this clone: This CDR3 is also generated by other DNA sequences in the sample. V and J are TRBV7-6 and TRBJ2-1; no firm D call. CDR1 and CDR2 (germline): SGHVS, FNYEAQ. The V gene lost 5 bases and the J gene lost 6 bases, with 5 bases spanning the gap. The CDR3 covers 11 residues. CDR3 residues: CASSTGNEQFF. DNA of the CDR3: TGTGCCAGCAGCACGGGCAATGAGCAGTTCTTC.

The J gene is TRBJ1-2, the V gene TRBV4-2, with a tentative D call TRBD1 (5 bases). Germline loops: CDR1 LGHNA, CDR2 YNFKEQ. The ends were cut back, 0 bases at V and 6 bases at J, with 14 bases in the middle. The CDR3 contains 15 residues. CDR3 in DNA: TGTGCCAGCAGCCAAGATGGGGGGGAACTTGATGGCTACACCTTC. Translation gives CASSQDGGELDGYTF.

A word on this clone: The sample holds other DNA sequences that translate to the same CDR3. For the CDR3, the DNA is TGTGCCAGCTCACCTGGGCGGGGACCAACCTACGAGCAGTACTTC. This translates into CASSPGRGPTYEQYF. The chain links TRBV18 to TRBJ2-7; D perhaps matches TRBD2 (6 bases). V was cut by 3 bases and J by 2 bases, with 14 bases left in between. The CDR3 spans 15 residues. Germline assignment: CDR1 KGHSH and CDR2 LQKENI.

This chain connects TRBV27 to TRBJ1-4; possibly TRBD1 for D (6 bases). Germline V lookup: CDR1 MNHEY, CDR2 SMNVEV (reference sequence). Between the trimmed V and J ends, which lost 0 bases and 5 bases, there was a span of 10 bases. This CDR3 has 15 amino acids. In nucleotides, the CDR3 is TGTGCCAGCAGTTTATCGTGGGGGCGGAATGAAAAACTGTTTTTT. It yields the protein CASSLSWGRNEKLFF.

The chain employs TRBV29-1 and TRBJ1-1, with a possible D match to TRBD1 (5 bases). This CDR3 is 13 amino acids long. Trimming stripped 7 bases from V and 1 base from J, with 13 bases between. Germline CDR1 and CDR2: SQVTM and ANQGSEA. The CDR3, as DNA: TGCAGCGCCGTAGGGGACGGGAACACTGAAGCTTTCTTT. This translates into CSAVGDGNTEAFF.

This chain connects TRBV5-1 to TRBJ2-1, with TRBD2 as a possible D gene (5 bases). Germline V gene sequence: CDR1 SGHRS, CDR2 YFSETQ. Between the trimmed V and J ends, which lost 0 bases and 8 bases, there was a span of 9 bases. The length of the CDR3 is 13 residues. The CDR3: CASSLAPSYEQFF. The CDR3 DNA follows: TGCGCCAGCAGCTTGGCCCCTAGCTATGAGCAGTTCTTC.

The chain's CDR3 is CASSGIQGNTEAFF. The DNA of the CDR3 is TGCGCCAGCAGCGGGATACAGGGGAACACTGAAGCTTTCTTT. The chain has TRBV5-1 and TRBJ1-1; possibly TRBD1 for D (6 bases). The germline V gene has CDR1 SGHRS and CDR2 YFSETQ. The CDR3 extends over 14 amino acids. The V and J ends lost 4 bases and 1 base respectively, with 11 bases between them.

The gene calls are TRBV6-5 and TRBJ2-7; 8 nucleotides align to TRBD1. This CDR3 is 13 amino acids long. V shed 6 bases and J 7 bases; nucleotides not matched to a gene: 8. CDR1 and CDR2 from the germline V gene are MNHEY and SVGAGI. Written as DNA, the CDR3 is TGTGCCAGCAGCCGACGTCAGGGGGCTGAGCAGTACTTC. It specifies CASSRRQGAEQYF.

The chain recombines TRBV10-3 with TRBJ1-2; D may be TRBD1 (5 bases). V lost 6 bases to trimming and J lost 7 bases, with 15 bases between them. There are 13 residues in the CDR3. Looked up from germline, CDR1 is ENHRY and CDR2 is SYGVKD. The DNA for the CDR3 is TGTGCCATCAGCCTACAGGATCAACGTGGCTACACCTTC. This codes for CAISLQDQRGYTF.

This clone was detected once. The chain recombines TRBV7-9 with TRBJ2-2; no clear D gene. Trimming took off 2 bases at V and 5 bases at J, with 18 bases between the two ends. This CDR3 is 17 amino acids long. Germline V gene data show CDR1 as SEHNR and CDR2 as FQNEAQ (reference sequence). CDR3 nucleotides: TGTGCCAGCAGCTTACGCCCCTTGGCGAAGGTGACCGGGGAGCTGTTTTTT. It codes for CASSLRPLAKVTGELFF.

This chain connects TRBV27 to TRBJ2-5, with 7 nucleotides matching TRBD2. Trimming took 2 bases from V and 4 from J; bases not matched to a gene: 7. CDR3 length: 15 amino acids. CDR1 and CDR2 (germline): MNHEY, SMNVEV (reference sequence). The CDR3 here is CASSLEGWGGETQYF. Here the CDR3 DNA reads TGTGCCAGCAGTTTAGAGGGCTGGGGGGGAGAGACCCAGTACTTC.

The chain links TRBV6-4 to TRBJ2-3, with TRBD2 identical over 12 bases. This CDR3 has 16 residues. Germline values: CDR1 MRHNA, CDR2 SNTAGT. V lost 2 bases to trimming and J lost 3 bases; unmatched junction nucleotides: 3. In DNA form, the CDR3 reads TGTGCCAGCAGTGACGTAGGACTAGCGGGGACAGATACGCAGTATTTT. This encodes CASSDVGLAGTDTQYF.

This chain joins TRBV5-1 and TRBJ1-2; 7 bases agree with TRBD1. V dropped 2 bases and J dropped 8; count of bases not matched to a gene: 9. Looked up from germline, CDR1 is SGHRS and CDR2 is YFSETQ. The CDR3 length is 14 residues. The CDR3 DNA follows: TGCGCCAGCAGCTTAGGAGGGGGCGAGTCCGGCTACACCTTC. Translating gives CASSLGGGESGYTF.

The J gene is TRBJ1-5, the V gene TRBV2, with a weak D call TRBD1 (6 bases). The CDR3 length is 16 residues. V dropped 8 bases and J dropped 0 bases, with 17 bases sitting between them. The germline gives CDR1 SNHLY, CDR2 FYNNEI. The CDR3 protein is CASGAGGRISNQPQHF. DNA for the CDR3: TGTGCCAGCGGGGCCGGGGGCAGAATTAGCAATCAGCCCCAGCATTTT.

The chain is built from TRBV6-5 and TRBJ1-1, with 9 positions matching TRBD1. The CDR3 totals 14 residues. Germline V lookup: CDR1 MNHEY, CDR2 SVGAGI. The J segment lost 1 base and the V segment lost 8 bases, leaving 5 bases of the junction unmatched. For the CDR3, the DNA is TGTGCCAGCTACAAACAGGGGGCGAACACTGAAGCTTTCTTT. This encodes CASYKQGANTEAFF.

This chain links TRBV3-1 (or the pseudogene TRBV3-2) with TRBJ2-3; no firm D call. Trimming stripped 1 base from V and 2 bases from J, with 10 bases between. Germline V lookup: CDR1 LGHDT, CDR2 YNNKEL (reference sequence). This CDR3 has 15 amino acids. DNA for the CDR3: TGTGCCAGCAGCCAAGTCCCTTTTCTCACAGATACGCAGTATTTT. Its translation is CASSQVPFLTDTQYF.

The chain is built from TRBV7-9 and TRBJ1-1, with unresolved D. There are 12 residues in the CDR3. The germline V and J ends were trimmed by 8 bases and 8 bases, with 15 bases remaining between them. Per the germline V gene, CDR1 is SEHNR and CDR2 is FQNEAQ (reference sequence). The CDR3 loop is CASQRADGEAFF. CDR3 coding DNA: TGTGCCAGCCAGAGGGCGGACGGAGAAGCTTTCTTT.

The rearrangement links TRBV10-1 to TRBJ2-7, with TRBD2 identical over 9 bases. The CDR3 is 18 residues long. Germline CDR1 reads WNHNN; CDR2 reads SYGVQD (reference sequence). V was clipped by 0 bases and J by 5 bases; unmatched bases: 14. The CDR3 sequence is CASSESAGTSISIHEQYF. CDR3 sequence (DNA): TGCGCCAGCAGTGAGTCGGCCGGGACTAGCATTTCCATCCACGAGCAGTACTTC.